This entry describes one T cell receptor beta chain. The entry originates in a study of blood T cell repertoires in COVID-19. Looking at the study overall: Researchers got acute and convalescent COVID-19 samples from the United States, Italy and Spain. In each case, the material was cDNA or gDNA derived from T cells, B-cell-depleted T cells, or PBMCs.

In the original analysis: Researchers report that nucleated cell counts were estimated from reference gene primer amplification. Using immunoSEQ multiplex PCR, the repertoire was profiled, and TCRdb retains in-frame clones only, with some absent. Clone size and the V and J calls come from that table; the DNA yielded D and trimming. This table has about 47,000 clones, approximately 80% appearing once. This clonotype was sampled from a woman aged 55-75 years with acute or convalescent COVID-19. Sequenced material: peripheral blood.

The CDR3 nucleotides are TGTGCCTGGAGTGTGGGTATAGCGGGGAGCACAGATACGCAGTATTTT. Protein product: CAWSVGIAGSTDTQYF. The chain uses TRBV30 and TRBJ2-3, with 8 positions matching TRBD2. The CDR3 extends over 16 amino acids. Germline V gene lookup returns CDR1 GTSNPN and CDR2 SVGIG (reference sequence). The J segment lost 0 bases and the V segment lost 0 bases, leaving 5 bases of the junction unmatched.